These 20 T cell receptor beta chains came from one sample sequenced in a study of OX40 agonist ivuxolimab in advanced cancers. Using immunoSEQ multiplex PCR, the repertoire was profiled, and TCRdb retains in-frame clones only, with some absent. The sample contains some 59,000 clones, about 90% of which appear only once. The sequenced sample was CD4+ or CD8+ T cells sorted from blood, obtained in a trial of the OX40 agonist ivuxolimab. These receptors originate from an adult with an advanced solid tumor such as melanoma, head and neck, liver or kidney cancer.

As concerns this clone: Other DNA sequences of this sample code for an identical CDR3. This sequence joins TRBV27 and TRBJ2-5, with a tentative D call TRBD1 (6 bases). The germline V and J ends were trimmed by 4 bases and 1 base, with 16 bases remaining between them. The CDR3 consists of 16 residues. Germline V gene lookup returns CDR1 MNHEY and CDR2 SMNVEV (reference sequence). In DNA form, the CDR3 reads TGTGCCAGCAGTTCCCAGAAACAGGGACCCCAAGAGACCCAGTACTTC. This translates into CASSSQKQGPQETQYF.

The rearrangement links TRBV7-8 to TRBJ2-7, with D perhaps matching TRBD2 (6 bases). Germline CDR1 SGHVS, CDR2 FQNEAQ. CDR3 size: 15 residues. Trimming cost V 5 bases and J 3 bases, with 17 bases left between them. CDR3 in amino acids: CASSPQPGVGYEQYF. The CDR3 DNA reads as TGTGCCAGCAGCCCTCAACCGGGGGTGGGCTACGAGCAGTACTTC.

This clone was counted once. Other DNA sequences from this sample encode an identical CDR3 as well. The chain joins TRBV27 to TRBJ2-3, with a tentative D call TRBD2 (6 bases). Germline V gene sequence: CDR1 MNHEY, CDR2 SMNVEV (reference sequence). The V gene lost 3 bases and the J gene lost 0 bases, with 16 bases spanning the gap. The length of the CDR3 is 17 residues. The CDR3 DNA sequence: TGTGCCAGCAGTTTTTTGGGGTGGCGGGGTAGCACAGATACGCAGTATTTT. Translated: CASSFLGWRGSTDTQYF.

In nucleotides, the CDR3 is TGTGCCATCAGCTCCGGCAGGGACGGTGATACGCAGTATTTT. This gives the protein CAISSGRDGDTQYF. V is TRBV10-3 and J is TRBJ2-3; D may correspond to TRBD1 or TRBD2 (5 bases each). The length of the CDR3 is 14 residues. The V and J ends lost 6 bases and 6 bases respectively, with 16 bases between them. The germline V gene has CDR1 ENHRY and CDR2 SYGVKD.

V gene TRBV6-6 combines with J gene TRBJ2-4; 7 bases match TRBD1. The CDR3 contains 12 residues. V dropped 5 bases and J dropped 8; count of bases not matched to a gene: 3. Germline loops: CDR1 MNHNY, CDR2 SVGAGI (reference sequence). The CDR3 loop reads CASSDRVDIQYF. DNA of the CDR3: TGTGCCAGCAGTGACAGGGTGGACATTCAGTACTTC.

The V gene is TRBV6-5, the J gene TRBJ1-5; 9 bases line up with TRBD1. Germline-derived CDR1 and CDR2 are MNHEY and SVGAGI. J was trimmed by 0 bases and V by 6 bases; bases with no gene match: 3. This CDR3 is built from 15 residues. CDR3: CASRRDRASNQPQHF. The CDR3 region has the DNA TGTGCCAGCAGGAGGGACAGGGCTAGCAATCAGCCCCAGCATTTT.

The chain links TRBV5-6 to TRBJ1-5; no definite D call. The V end lost 0 bases, the J end lost 3 bases, and 16 bases lay between the germline ends. The CDR3 loop spans 17 amino acids. Per germline, CDR1 SGHDT and CDR2 YYEEEE. The CDR3 reads CASSLGAVRGFNQPQHF. The CDR3 DNA follows: TGTGCCAGCAGCTTGGGGGCGGTTCGAGGATTCAATCAGCCCCAGCATTTT.

The V gene is TRBV7-3, the J gene TRBJ2-3, with 10 bases aligning to TRBD1. The germline V gene encodes CDR1 SGHTA and CDR2 FQGTGA. The CDR3 has 17 residues. V lost 1 base to trimming and J lost 5 bases; unmatched junction nucleotides: 9. The DNA for the CDR3 is TGTGCCAGCAGCTTAAACCCGGGACAGGGGAATAAAGATACGCAGTATTTT. Protein: CASSLNPGQGNKDTQYF.

The rearrangement links TRBV10-1 to TRBJ2-3; 7 bases fit TRBD2. CDR1 WNHNN and CDR2 SYGVQD come from the germline V gene (reference sequence). The CDR3 runs to 14 residues. J lost 5 bases, V lost 5 bases, and 7 bases had no gene match. CDR3 protein: CASSYGGSGDTQYF. The CDR3 nucleotides read TGCGCCAGCAGTTACGGCGGGAGTGGAGATACGCAGTATTTT.

This chain uses TRBV6-6 with TRBJ2-7, with 10 bases that match TRBD1. Trimming removed 7 bases from V and 3 bases from J; junction bases left unmatched: 9. This CDR3 spans 15 amino acids. Germline CDR1 is MNHNY and CDR2 is SVGAGI (reference sequence). The CDR3: CASNSRQGAVYEQYF. The CDR3 bases are TGTGCCAGCAATTCAAGACAGGGGGCGGTCTACGAGCAGTACTTC.

The J gene is TRBJ2-7, the V gene TRBV2, with 11 bases aligning to TRBD2. The CDR3 loop spans 16 amino acids. Germline CDR1 is SNHLY and CDR2 is FYNNEI. V shed 5 bases, J shed 1 base, and the junction held 7 bases outside the gene matches. The CDR3 DNA is TGTGCCAGCAGTAGGGGGCTAGCGGGAGGATCCTACGAGCAGTACTTC. It specifies CASSRGLAGGSYEQYF.

V gene TRBV30 combines with J gene TRBJ1-4; 8 positions agree with TRBD1. Germline values: CDR1 GTSNPN, CDR2 SVGIG (reference sequence). CDR3 length: 15 residues. V was pared by 5 bases and J by 7 bases, with 12 bases of the junction left unmatched. For the CDR3, the DNA is TGTGCCTGGGGTTATCAGGGGGCGCAGGGTGAAAAACTGTTTTTT. Its translation is CAWGYQGAQGEKLFF.

The chain links TRBV9 to TRBJ2-1, with 9 bases matching TRBD2. The trim removed 4 bases at V and 0 bases at J, leaving 8 bases unmatched. Germline V gene sequence: CDR1 SGDLS, CDR2 YYNGEE. This CDR3 spans 17 amino acids. Written as DNA, the CDR3 is TGTGCCAGCAGCCCCGGACTAGCGCTTAGCTCCTACAATGAGCAGTTCTTC. It is translated as CASSPGLALSSYNEQFF.

The chain is built from TRBV15 and TRBJ2-7; D possibly matches TRBD1 or TRBD2 (6 bases each). This CDR3 has 14 amino acids. Germline V gene data show CDR1 as LNHNV and CDR2 as YYDKDF (reference sequence). V shed 4 bases and J shed 12 bases, with 22 bases lying between them. CDR3 nucleotide sequence: TGTGCCACCAGCACCCGGGGGACACTTGTAGTTCGGTACTTC. Its translation is CATSTRGTLVVRYF.

This clone is classed as medium-sized. V gene TRBV29-1 combines with J gene TRBJ1-2; TRBD1 might be the D (6 bases). The CDR3 covers 12 residues. Trimming shortened V by 3 bases and J by 7 bases, and 12 bases separated the two germline ends. Germline CDR1 SQVTM, CDR2 ANQGSEA. The CDR3 sequence is CSVDWGQGGYTF. CDR3 DNA sequence: TGCAGCGTTGACTGGGGGCAGGGTGGCTACACCTTC.

The chain is built from TRBV7-9 and TRBJ1-1; TRBD1 agrees at 10 bases. The ends lost 6 bases at V and 3 bases at J; junction bases unmatched: 4. Germline V gene data show CDR1 as SEHNR and CDR2 as FQNEAQ (reference sequence). The CDR3 is made up of 14 amino acids. The CDR3: CASRRGQGDTEAFF. CDR3 DNA sequence: TGTGCCAGCAGACGAGGACAGGGGGACACTGAAGCTTTCTTT.

The CDR3 coding sequence is TGTGCCAGCTCACCAGGGCCCCACCAGCCCCAGCATTTT. Its protein is CASSPGPHQPQHF. The chain recombines TRBV18 with TRBJ1-5; D gene ambiguous. Trimming stripped 2 bases from V and 7 bases from J, with 9 bases between. The CDR3 is 13 amino acids. Germline CDR1 is KGHSH and CDR2 is LQKENI.

The V and J genes are TRBV18 and TRBJ1-2; 8 nucleotides align to TRBD1. V lost 8 bases, J lost 1 base, and 0 bases stayed unmatched. The CDR3 extends over 12 amino acids. Germline V CDR1 and CDR2: KGHSH, LQKENI. The CDR3 DNA reads as TGTGCCAGCGGACAGGGTAACTATGGCTACACCTTC. This translates into CASGQGNYGYTF.

The gene calls are TRBV15 and TRBJ2-1, with 7 bases that match TRBD2. The trim removed 0 bases at V and 2 bases at J, leaving 4 bases unmatched. Germline V gene data show CDR1 as LNHNV and CDR2 as YYDKDF (reference sequence). The CDR3 has 16 residues. This chain's CDR3 is CATSRDPSGAYNEQFF. The CDR3 coding sequence is TGTGCCACCAGCAGAGATCCTAGCGGAGCCTACAATGAGCAGTTCTTC.

The gene calls are TRBV19 and TRBJ2-5, with D maybe TRBD1 (5 bases). The length of the CDR3 is 15 residues. From germline, CDR1 is LNHDA and CDR2 SQIVND (reference sequence). Trimming removed 3 bases from V and 2 bases from J, with 13 bases in between. As DNA, the CDR3 is TGTGCCAGTAGTATCACATCGACAGCACAAGAGACCCAGTACTTC. It yields the protein CASSITSTAQETQYF.